This TCR beta chain was captured in a study of Ad26.COV2.S vaccination and SARS-CoV-2 variants. Sequencing used immunoSEQ multiplex PCR; TCRdb keeps in-frame clones, though not all of them. The sample lists roughly 320,000 clones, about nine tenths occurring once. This clone occurred once. The treatment here: 19 received Ad26.COV2.S at low or high dose, single or two shots; roughly 5 received placebo; per-sample allocation not given. Samples were taken on day 63 after the first vaccine or placebo injection. The TCR was taken from a person between 18 and 65 years old who received the Ad26.COV2.S COVID-19 vaccine or a placebo. This specimen was peripheral blood, taken in a trial of Ad26.COV2.S vaccine versus placebo.

The CDR3 DNA sequence: TGTGCCAGCAGCTTAGAACGGGGCTCCTACAATGAGCAGTTCTTC. Translating gives CASSLERGSYNEQFF. The chain is built from TRBV11-2 and TRBJ2-1; D is possibly TRBD2 (5 bases). V was cut by 0 bases and J by 0 bases, with 6 bases left in between. From germline, CDR1 is SGHAT and CDR2 FQNNGV. The CDR3 sequence is 15 residues long.